These 13 T cell receptor beta chains share one sample of origin, sequenced in a study of CD8+ T cells in alopecia areata. Extracted from the samples, RNA was reverse transcribed into cDNA to serve as the sequencing template. TCRdb's table, derived via immunoSEQ multiplex PCR, lists solely in-frame clones and lacks some. Here the sample spans fewer than 150,000 clones, approximately 52% being singletons. The sample's treatment: oral pan-JAK inhibitor, 5-10 mg twice daily. Here the sequenced sample was CD8+ T cells sorted from blood, taken at week 4, from a patient treated with tofacitinib. These TCRs come from a human donor with alopecia areata.

The chain has TRBV27 and TRBJ2-5; D assignment may be TRBD1 or TRBD2 (5 bases each). CDR1 and CDR2 from the germline V gene are MNHEY and SMNVEV (reference sequence). Trimming stripped 3 bases from V and 4 bases from J, with 12 bases between. The CDR3 runs 14 residues. The DNA of the CDR3 is TGTGCCAGCAGTTTGGGGGTGGTTGGAGAGACCCAGTACTTC. It codes for CASSLGVVGETQYF.

A few counts support this clone. This chain links TRBV5-4 with TRBJ2-5; 10 nucleotides match TRBD2. CDR1 is SGHNT and CDR2 is YYREEE in the germline V gene (reference sequence). The CDR3 is made up of 16 amino acids. V lost 4 bases and J lost 4; bases outside the gene matches: 10. For the CDR3, the DNA is TGTGCCAGCAGCCAAGATCGAGCGGGGGGGGCAGAGACCCAGTACTTC. This codes for CASSQDRAGGAETQYF.

This clone was seen only a few times. V usage is TRBV29-1 and J usage is TRBJ1-5, with D maybe TRBD1 (5 bases). V lost 3 bases and J 5 bases, leaving 17 bases between the germline ends. Germline CDR1 is SQVTM and CDR2 is ANQGSEA. The CDR3 is made up of 15 amino acids. The CDR3 bases are TGCAGCGTTGAGGTGGTAGGGGATCGGGATCAGCCCCAGCATTTT. This translates into CSVEVVGDRDQPQHF.

The genes are TRBV28 and TRBJ1-2; 9 nucleotides agree with TRBD1. The CDR3 has 15 residues. Germline V lookup: CDR1 MDHEN, CDR2 SYDVKM. The J segment lost 4 bases and the V segment lost 5 bases, leaving 8 bases of the junction unmatched. This chain's CDR3 is CASSDQDRGTYGYTF. The CDR3 DNA follows: TGTGCCAGCAGTGATCAGGACAGGGGCACCTATGGCTACACCTTC.

The J gene is TRBJ2-7, the V gene TRBV6-1; 10 bases fit TRBD2. Germline values: CDR1 MNHNS, CDR2 SASEGT. The CDR3 is 16 residues long. V was pared by 4 bases and J by 3 bases, with 9 bases of the junction left unmatched. In DNA, the CDR3 is TGTGCCAGCAGTGGACGAATAGCGGGGGGCGTCTACGAGCAGTACTTC. As protein: CASSGRIAGGVYEQYF.

The rearrangement links TRBV29-1 to TRBJ1-2, with TRBD1 matching over 7 bases. The germline V gene encodes CDR1 SQVTM and CDR2 ANQGSEA. The CDR3 totals 15 residues. V lost 0 bases and J lost 3; bases outside the gene matches: 7. In DNA, the CDR3 is TGCAGCGTTGAAGATAAGGGGGCGTCGGACTATGGCTACACCTTC. Translating gives CSVEDKGASDYGYTF.

This clone came up a few times. In DNA form, the CDR3 reads TGTGCCAGCGAGGAGGGCGGGAAGCAGTACTTC. It translates to CASEEGGKQYF. The chain is built from TRBV15 and TRBJ2-7; perhaps TRBD2 as D (6 bases). The CDR3 spans 11 residues. From germline, CDR1 is LNHNV and CDR2 YYDKDF (reference sequence). V was clipped by 10 bases and J by 8 bases, with 15 bases between them.

The J gene is TRBJ1-2, the V gene TRBV30; 10 bases match TRBD1. This CDR3 comprises 13 residues. The junction had 5 bases not matched to a gene; V was cut back by 4 bases and J by 6 bases. Germline CDR1 GTSNPN, CDR2 SVGIG (reference sequence). CDR3 bases: TGTGCCTGGACGGGGACAGGGGTCCATGGCTACACCTTC. It encodes CAWTGTGVHGYTF.

This clone was counted a few times. V and J are TRBV29-1 and TRBJ1-2; D not resolved. Germline CDR1 and CDR2: SQVTM and ANQGSEA. Trimming shortened V by 4 bases and J by 7 bases, and 10 bases separated the two germline ends. The CDR3 contains 11 residues. The CDR3 DNA follows: TGCAGCGTTGTGGAGGGCTTTGGCTACACCTTC. Translating it yields CSVVEGFGYTF.

This clone appeared a few times. This rearrangement joins TRBV5-6 to TRBJ2-5; the D gene could be TRBD1 or TRBD2 (5 bases each). Trimming took 1 base from V and 2 from J, leaving 9 bases between them. CDR1 and CDR2 from the germline V gene are SGHDT and YYEEEE. CDR3 length: 14 amino acids. For the CDR3, the DNA is TGTGCCAGCAGCTTGATGGGGGATCAAGAGACCCAGTACTTC. Its translation: CASSLMGDQETQYF.

This clone was found many times. V and J are TRBV25-1 and TRBJ1-6, with D unresolved. The V end was cut by 1 base, the J end by 6 bases, with 4 bases between. The CDR3 spans 13 residues. Germline V gene data show CDR1 as MGHDK and CDR2 as SYGVNS. The CDR3 loop reads CASSESINSPLHF. Written as DNA, the CDR3 is TGTGCCAGCAGTGAATCCATTAATTCACCCCTCCACTTT.

This chain joins TRBV4-3 and TRBJ2-1; 10 bases are a match to TRBD1. CDR1 LGHNA and CDR2 YSLEER come from the germline V gene. V was clipped by 4 bases and J by 5 bases; unmatched bases: 5. The CDR3 sequence is 15 residues long. The CDR3 here is CASSRDRGENNEQFF. Here the CDR3 DNA reads TGCGCCAGCAGCCGGGACAGGGGCGAAAACAATGAGCAGTTCTTC.

In its sample, this clone was seen a few times. V and J are TRBV6-1 and TRBJ2-3; D not resolved. Germline V gives CDR1 MNHNS, CDR2 SASEGT. This CDR3 contains 15 residues. V was cut by 2 bases and J by 0 bases, with 9 bases left in between. CDR3 DNA sequence: TGTGCCAGCAGTGAATCAGTAGGGAGCACAGATACGCAGTATTTT. Its protein is CASSESVGSTDTQYF.